The sequence of this T cell receptor beta chain was determined in a study of CD8+ T cells in alopecia areata. This CDR3 has 12 amino acids. Germline V gives CDR1 GTSNPN, CDR2 SVGIG (reference sequence). Trimming took 2 bases from V and 3 from J, leaving 6 bases between them. Treatment described: oral pan-JAK inhibitor, 5-10 mg twice daily. As the sequencing template, cDNA was produced by extracting RNA and reverse transcribing it. Method: immunoSEQ multiplex PCR; TCRdb's copy keeps in-frame clones and lacks some. The data contain more than 95,000 clones, roughly 55% of them seen just once; the ten biggest clones take up under 7.5%.

The sequencing here drew on CD4+ T cells sorted from blood, taken at week 4, from a patient treated with tofacitinib. The genes are TRBV30 and TRBJ2-3; the D is unclear. The sequence was collected from a human donor with alopecia areata. CDR3 DNA sequence: TGTGCCTGGAGTTTGGAGACAGATACGCAGTATTTT. It specifies CAWSLETDTQYF.